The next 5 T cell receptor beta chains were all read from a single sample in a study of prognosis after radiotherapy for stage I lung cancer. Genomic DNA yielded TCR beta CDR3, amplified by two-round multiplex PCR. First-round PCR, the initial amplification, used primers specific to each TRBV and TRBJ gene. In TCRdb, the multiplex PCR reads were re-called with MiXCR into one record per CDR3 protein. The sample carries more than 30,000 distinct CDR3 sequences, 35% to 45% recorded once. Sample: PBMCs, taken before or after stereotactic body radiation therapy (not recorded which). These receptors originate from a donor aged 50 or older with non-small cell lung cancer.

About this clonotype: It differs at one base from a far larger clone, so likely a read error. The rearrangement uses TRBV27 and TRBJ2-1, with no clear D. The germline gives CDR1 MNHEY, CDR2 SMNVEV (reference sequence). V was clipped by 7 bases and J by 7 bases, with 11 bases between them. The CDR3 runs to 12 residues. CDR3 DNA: TGTGCCAGCATTTGGGCCAAAAATGAGCAGTTCTTC. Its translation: CASIWAKNEQFF.

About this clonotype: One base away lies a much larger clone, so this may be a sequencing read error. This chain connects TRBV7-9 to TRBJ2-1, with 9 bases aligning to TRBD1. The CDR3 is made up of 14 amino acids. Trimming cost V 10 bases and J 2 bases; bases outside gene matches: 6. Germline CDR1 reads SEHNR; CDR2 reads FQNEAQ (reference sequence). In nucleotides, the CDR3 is TGTGCCAACAGGGGGACAGGGACCTACAATGAGCAGTTCTTC. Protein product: CANRGTGTYNEQFF.

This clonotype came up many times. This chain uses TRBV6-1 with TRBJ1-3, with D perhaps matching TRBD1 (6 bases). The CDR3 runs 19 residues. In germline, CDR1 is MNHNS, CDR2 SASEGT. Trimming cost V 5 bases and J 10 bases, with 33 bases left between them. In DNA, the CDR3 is TGTGCCAGCAGTAAAGAACAGGGAGTCAAACGGTCGGGACCAAAGACCATATATTTT. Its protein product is CASSKEQGVKRSGPKTIYF.

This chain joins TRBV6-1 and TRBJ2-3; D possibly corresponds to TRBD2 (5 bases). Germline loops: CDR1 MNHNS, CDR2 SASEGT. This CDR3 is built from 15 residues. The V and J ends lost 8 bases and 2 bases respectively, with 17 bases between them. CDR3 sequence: CASGELGLNTDTQYF. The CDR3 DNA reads TGTGCCAGCGGCGAACTAGGGCTAAACACAGATACGCAGTATTTT.

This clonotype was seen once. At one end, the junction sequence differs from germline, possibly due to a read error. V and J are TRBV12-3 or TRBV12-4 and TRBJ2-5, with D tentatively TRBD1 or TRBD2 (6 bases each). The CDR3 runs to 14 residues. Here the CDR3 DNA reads TGTGCCAGCAGTCCACGCGGGACAATTGAGACACAGTACTTC. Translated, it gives CASSPRGTIETQYF.